The 10 T cell receptor beta chains below all came from one sample that was sequenced in a study of blood T cell repertoires in COVID-19. TCRdb's table, derived via immunoSEQ multiplex PCR, lists solely in-frame clones and lacks some. The table has 200,000 to 250,000 clones, approximately 83% seen once; the top ten hold about 2.3%. The sample consisted of peripheral blood. These receptors came from a woman aged 55 to 70 with acute or convalescent COVID-19.

V usage is TRBV7-6 and J usage is TRBJ2-7, with TRBD2 matching 8 bases. Losses at the gene ends were 5 bases for V and 6 bases for J; bases not matched to a gene: 6. Germline loops: CDR1 SGHVS, CDR2 FNYEAQ. The CDR3 has 13 residues. The CDR3 coding sequence is TGTGCCAGCAGCCCAGCGGGGGCTGGCGAGCAGTACTTC. Its protein product is CASSPAGAGEQYF. The complete variable domain, with remaining parts taken from reference TRBV7-6 and TRBJ2-7, reads GAGVSQSPRYKVTKRGQDVALRCDPISGHVSLYWYRQALGQGPEFLTYFNYEAQQDKSGLPNDRFSAERPEGSISTLTIQRTEQRDSAMYRCASSPAGAGEQYFGPGTRLTVT.

The chain combines TRBV5-8 with TRBJ1-4, with 9 bases fitting TRBD1. The CDR3 has 14 amino acids. V was clipped by 5 bases and J by 7 bases; unmatched bases: 6. The germline V gene has CDR1 SGHTS and CDR2 YDEGEE. This chain's CDR3 is CASRRGQGVEKLFF. The CDR3 nucleotides are TGTGCCAGCAGGAGGGGACAGGGAGTTGAAAAACTGTTTTTT.

The chain combines TRBV19 with TRBJ2-2; 9 positions agree with TRBD1. The CDR3 is made up of 15 amino acids. Germline trimming cut 3 bases from V and 6 bases from J; bases unmatched to any gene: 5. Germline CDR1 and CDR2: LNHDA and SQIVND (reference sequence). The chain's CDR3 is CASSITGTGSGELFF. CDR3 sequence (DNA): TGTGCCAGTAGTATTACCGGGACAGGGTCCGGGGAGCTGTTTTTT. Variable domain in full (rest from reference TRBV19 and TRBJ2-2): DGGITQSPKYLFRKEGQNVTLSCEQNLNHDAMYWYRQDPGQGLRLIYYSQIVNDFQKGDIAEGYSVSREKKESFPLTVTSAQKNPTAFYLCASSITGTGSGELFFGEGSRLTVL.

This chain uses TRBV5-6 with TRBJ1-1; perhaps TRBD1 as D (5 bases). There are 17 residues in the CDR3. V lost 4 bases, J lost 1 base, and 20 bases lay in between. Germline loops: CDR1 SGHDT, CDR2 YYEEEE. The CDR3 region has the DNA TGTGCCAGCAGCCATGGGGGAACGGGGGTGAGGAACACTGAAGCTTTCTTT. It translates to CASSHGGTGVRNTEAFF.

The chain has TRBV19 and TRBJ2-7; 7 bases fit TRBD1. Per germline, CDR1 LNHDA and CDR2 SQIVND (reference sequence). CDR3 length equals 13 residues. J lost 3 bases, V lost 3 bases, and 2 bases had no gene match. The CDR3 DNA reads TGTGCCAGTAGTATGGGACAGAACTACGAGCAGTACTTC. It codes for CASSMGQNYEQYF.

The chain recombines TRBV29-1 with TRBJ2-5; 9 positions match TRBD2. CDR1 and CDR2 (germline): SQVTM, ANQGSEA. This CDR3 spans 16 amino acids. Trimming cost V 1 base and J 1 base; bases outside gene matches: 7. CDR3 sequence reads: CSVEVFSGGPQETQYF. The CDR3, as DNA: TGCAGCGTTGAAGTGTTTAGCGGGGGCCCCCAAGAGACCCAGTACTTC.

V is TRBV18 and J is TRBJ2-3; 7 bases match TRBD2. Germline CDR1 and CDR2: KGHSH and LQKENI. This CDR3 contains 15 residues. Trimming took 2 bases from V and 5 from J; bases not matched to a gene: 7. Here the CDR3 DNA reads TGTGCCAGCTCACCAAACGCGGGAGTGAGAGATACGCAGTATTTT. Protein product: CASSPNAGVRDTQYF.

The CDR3 region has the DNA TGTGCCAGCAGCCGCCGGACAGGGGGTTATGAGACCCAGTACTTC. Translating gives CASSRRTGGYETQYF. V gene TRBV7-2 combines with J gene TRBJ2-5; 10 bases agree with TRBD1. CDR3 length: 15 residues. Germline V CDR1 and CDR2: SGHTA, FQGNSA. Trimming removed 5 bases from V and 5 bases from J; junction bases left unmatched: 8.

This chain joins TRBV11-3 and TRBJ1-4; 8 bases match TRBD1. The junction had 4 bases not matched to a gene; V was cut back by 1 base and J by 0 bases. The CDR3 covers 17 residues. CDR1 and CDR2 from the germline V gene are SGHNT and YENEEA. The CDR3 sequence: CASSLVVDRATNEKLFF. For the CDR3, the DNA is TGTGCCAGCAGCTTAGTAGTGGACAGGGCAACTAATGAAAAACTGTTTTTT.

The gene calls are TRBV5-5 and TRBJ1-2, with D perhaps matching TRBD1 (6 bases). V lost 1 base to trimming and J lost 1 base, with 14 bases between them. There are 16 residues in the CDR3. Germline V gene sequence: CDR1 SGHKS, CDR2 YYEKEE (reference sequence). CDR3 in amino acids: CASSLYTGQSNYGYTF. CDR3 DNA sequence: TGTGCCAGCAGCTTGTACACCGGACAGAGTAACTATGGCTACACCTTC.